The sequence of this TCR beta chain was determined in a study of T cell responses to AZD1222 COVID-19 vaccine. Findings and limits, study-wide: Dominant at 160-218 and 743-854, vaccine-associated CD4 TCRs also spanned spike.

TCRdb's table, derived via immunoSEQ multiplex PCR, lists solely in-frame clones and lacks some. The sample has 95,000 to 150,000 clones, about nine tenths seen once. This CDR3 is built from 14 residues. J gave up 3 bases and V 3 bases, and 4 bases lay outside the gene matches. Germline V lookup: CDR1 LGHNA, CDR2 YNFKEQ. Worth noting for this clone: Its antigen is as yet unknown.

The sequenced sample was peripheral blood, obtained on day 0 of AZD1222 vaccination. This sequence was found in an adult in good health. This chain uses TRBV4-2 with TRBJ2-7; 8 bases fit TRBD1. The CDR3 spells CASSHGQGDYEQYF. The CDR3 region has the DNA TGTGCCAGCAGCCACGGACAGGGAGACTACGAGCAGTACTTC.